This entry concerns a single TCR beta chain. During active infection, Seattle patients enrolled and were then monitored through disease. The record originates from a study of blood T cell repertoires in COVID-19. Study overall: The samples span acute and convalescent COVID-19 from the United States, Italy and Spain. Sample material is recorded as cDNA or gDNA derived from T cells, B-cell-depleted T cells, or PBMCs.

Produced via immunoSEQ multiplex PCR; TCRdb's table is partial and in-frame only. The sample has around 190,000 clones; under 85% are singletons. Material: peripheral blood. This receptor was identified in a woman between 65 and 79 years old with COVID-19, enrolled during active disease.

The CDR3 region is CASSFMRGTRSYEQYF. CDR3 bases: TGTGCCAGCAGTTTTATGCGCGGGACTCGATCCTACGAGCAGTACTTC. This sequence joins TRBV27 and TRBJ2-7; possible D gene TRBD2, 6 bases. CDR3 length equals 16 residues. Trimming took off 3 bases at V and 1 base at J, with 16 bases between the two ends. Looked up from germline, CDR1 is MNHEY and CDR2 is SMNVEV (reference sequence).